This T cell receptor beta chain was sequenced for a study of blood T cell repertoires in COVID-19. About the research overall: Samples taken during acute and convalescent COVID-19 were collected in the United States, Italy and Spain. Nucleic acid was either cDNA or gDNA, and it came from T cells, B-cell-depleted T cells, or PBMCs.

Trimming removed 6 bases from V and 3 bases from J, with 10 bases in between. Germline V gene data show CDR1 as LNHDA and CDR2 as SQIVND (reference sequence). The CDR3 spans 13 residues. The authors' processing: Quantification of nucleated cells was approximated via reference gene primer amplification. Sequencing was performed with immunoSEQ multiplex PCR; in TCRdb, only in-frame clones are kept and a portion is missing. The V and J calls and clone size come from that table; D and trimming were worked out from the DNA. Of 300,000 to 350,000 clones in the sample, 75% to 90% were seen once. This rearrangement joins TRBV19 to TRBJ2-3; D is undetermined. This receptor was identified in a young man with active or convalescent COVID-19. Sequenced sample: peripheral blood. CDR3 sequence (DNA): TGTGCCAGTAGAGTAAGCTCTACAGATACGCAGTATTTT. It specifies CASRVSSTDTQYF.